This T cell receptor (beta chain) was retrieved from a study of blood T cell repertoires in COVID-19. Study in general: The origin of the acute and convalescent COVID-19 samples was the United States, Italy and Spain. T cells, B-cell-depleted T cells, or PBMCs provided the cDNA or gDNA that served as material.

Per the study methods: Using reference gene primer amplification, nucleated cell counts were estimated. The method was immunoSEQ multiplex PCR; TCRdb's version includes in-frame clones alone and lacks a portion of them. Clonal size and the V and J genes are those of that table, whereas D and trimming came from the DNA. The sample has about 180,000 clones; about nine tenths are singletons. There are 15 residues in the CDR3. CDR1 is SGHNT and CDR2 is YYREEE in the germline V gene (reference sequence). After removal of 4 bases from V and 5 bases from J, the junction contained 3 bases not matched to a gene. Cohort allocation depended upon clinical history that participants reported.

The TCR sequence derives from a woman under 30 who had recovered from COVID-19. The V call is TRBV5-4, the J call TRBJ2-2; TRBD2 aligns across 12 bases. Material: PBMCs or T cells enriched from blood (not recorded which). The CDR3 sequence is CASSQTSGGTGELFF. The CDR3 coding sequence is TGTGCCAGCAGCCAGACTAGCGGGGGAACCGGGGAGCTGTTTTTT. Drawing the rest from reference TRBV5-4 and TRBJ2-2, the complete variable domain is ETGVTQSPTHLIKTRGQQVTLRCSSQSGHNTVSWYQQALGQGPQFIFQYYREEENGRGNFPPRFSGLQFPNYSSELNVNALELDDSALYLCASSQTSGGTGELFFGEGSRLTVL.